Sequencing of this T cell receptor (beta chain) was carried out in a study of cytomegalovirus exposure and HLA in healthy donors. Looking at the study overall: Samples from HLA-typed donors yielded around 79 million unique TCRs in an early data release.

As concerns this clone: Its specificity is unknown.

The study's findings and limits: For cytomegalovirus status, the classifier reportedly gave diagnoses with high specificity and sensitivity. Sequencing had likely introduced a cluster of highly shared sequence variants as an artifact. Productive status was seen about 90% or about 30% of the time for most TCR beta V segments in an earlier analysis.

The PCR used 60 Vbeta and 13 Jbeta primers. Sequenced by immunoSEQ multiplex PCR; TCRdb stores in-frame clones only, minus some. This sample has 60,000 to 90,000 clones, with about 71% found just once. CDR1 LGHNA and CDR2 YSLEER come from the germline V gene. The CDR3 sequence is 16 residues long. The ends were cut back, 1 base at V and 3 bases at J, with 13 bases in the middle. The TCR sequence derives from a woman in her fifties or sixties in good health and CMV-seropositive. The sample comprised PBMCs. The chain is built from TRBV4-3 and TRBJ1-3, with D possibly matching TRBD1 (6 bases). CDR3: CASSQVQGLIGNTIYF. The DNA for the CDR3 is TGCGCCAGCAGCCAAGTCCAGGGGCTCATTGGAAACACCATATATTTT.